The entry that follows covers one T cell receptor beta chain sequence. Ahead of thyroid surgery, no patient had received treatment of any kind. The data were taken from a study of metastatic and nonmetastatic thyroid tumors. Germline assignment: CDR1 SGHRS and CDR2 YFSETQ. The CDR3 contains 13 residues. Trimming removed 3 bases from V and 9 bases from J; junction bases left unmatched: 8. In the original processing: What underpinned the distant-metastasis classifier for papillary thyroid cancer was the set of CDR3 differences across clinicopathological groups. TCRdb called clones again from the PCR reads with MiXCR. The authors' filters were not applied to this entry. The sample holds over 20,000 clones, approximately 29% seen once.

V is TRBV5-1 and J is TRBJ2-7; 8 bases match TRBD1. This receptor was identified in a female donor with papillary thyroid cancer or a benign thyroid nodule (not recorded which). Some clones in this sample may be carry-over from other donors' samples. The sample taken for sequencing was blood. CDR3 sequence: CASSSDRVFGQYF. The CDR3 region has the DNA TGCGCCAGCAGCTCGGACAGGGTCTTTGGGCAGTACTTC.